This is a list of T cell receptor beta chains from one sample in a study of blood T cell repertoires in COVID-19. Using immunoSEQ multiplex PCR, the repertoire was profiled, and TCRdb retains in-frame clones only, with some absent. The table records about 14,000 clones, around 67% of them present only once. Sequencing was done on a sample of peripheral blood. These receptors were collected from a boy aged 2 to 9 with active or convalescent COVID-19. The CDR3 runs from the conserved cysteine through the conserved F or W. The order of the fields is D gene, J gene, clone size, V gene, CDR3 length, CDR3 protein, CDR3 DNA. D genes are given only for firm matches. Clone size, where shown, is once, few, many, or a class for clones that have expanded.

TRBD1	TRBJ1-2	few	TRBV29-1	13	CSVPGGKYYGYTF	TGCAGCGTCCCAGGGGGAAAATACTATGGCTACACCTTC
TRBD1	TRBJ2-2	-	TRBV6-2/TRBV6-3	15	CASSPDRANTGELFF	TGTGCCAGCAGCCCGGACAGGGCTAACACCGGGGAGCTGTTTTTT
-	TRBJ1-6	-	TRBV28	16	CASSARIRDTDSPLHF	TGTGCCAGCAGTGCACGTATCCGGGACACCGATTCACCCCTCCACTTT
-	TRBJ2-7	-	TRBV28	14	CASSLRQRVSEQYF	TGTGCCAGCAGTTTAAGACAGCGGGTGAGCGAGCAGTACTTC
TRBD2	TRBJ2-7	-	TRBV18	16	CASSPIRRGTLRGQYF	TGTGCCAGCTCACCCATTCGGCGGGGGACTCTACGAGGGCAGTACTTC
-	TRBJ2-7	medium-sized	TRBV4-1	16	CASSQEVEGAKDEQYF	TGCGCCAGCAGCCAAGAAGTCGAGGGCGCTAAAGACGAGCAGTACTTC
TRBD1	TRBJ1-1	-	TRBV5-1	12	CASSVPGQTAFF	TGCGCCAGCAGCGTTCCGGGACAGACGGCTTTCTTT
-	TRBJ2-2	-	TRBV3-1/TRBV3-2	15	CASSASLANTGELFF	TGTGCCAGCAGCGCGAGTTTGGCGAACACCGGGGAGCTGTTTTTT
TRBD2	TRBJ2-7	-	TRBV11-2	15	CASSLRLALHFEQYF	TGTGCCAGCAGCTTAAGACTAGCTCTACATTTCGAGCAGTACTTC
-	TRBJ2-2	-	TRBV19	13	CASNRQITGELFF	TGTGCCAGTAACCGACAGATCACCGGGGAGCTGTTTTTT
-	TRBJ1-6	-	TRBV25-1	13	CASSAKDSSPLHF	TGTGCCAGCAGTGCCAAAGACAGTTCACCCCTCCACTTT
-	TRBJ1-4	few	TRBV9	18	CASSVNIQGETPNEKLFF	TGTGCCAGCAGCGTAAATATCCAGGGCGAAACCCCTAATGAAAAACTGTTTTTT
-	TRBJ1-6	-	TRBV28	12	CASSLVGLFLHF	TGTGCCAGCAGTTTGGTGGGCCTCTTCCTCCACTTT
-	TRBJ1-4	few	TRBV18	16	CASSPRGGGANEKLFF	TGTGCCAGCTCACCAAGGGGCGGGGGAGCTAATGAAAAACTGTTTTTT
TRBD2	TRBJ2-2	-	TRBV7-2	16	CASSSGIAGNTGELFF	TGTGCCAGCAGCTCCGGGATAGCGGGGAACACCGGGGAGCTGTTTTTT
TRBD1	TRBJ2-4	-	TRBV2	16	CASSGGQGLVKNIQYF	TGTGCCAGCAGTGGGGGACAGGGTCTAGTCAAAAACATTCAGTACTTC
-	TRBJ1-2	-	TRBV19	13	CASSVQGSGGYTF	TGTGCCAGTAGTGTACAGGGATCTGGTGGCTACACCTTC
-	TRBJ1-1	-	TRBV11-2	14	CASSFLQMNTEAFF	TGTGCCAGCAGCTTTCTACAGATGAACACTGAAGCTTTCTTT
TRBD2	TRBJ2-5	-	TRBV28	15	CASILTGGYQETQYF	TGTGCCAGCATACTCACGGGAGGCTACCAAGAGACCCAGTACTTC
-	TRBJ1-2	-	TRBV6-1	14	CASSENNRAGGYTF	TGTGCCAGCAGTGAAAACAACAGGGCCGGAGGCTACACCTTC
TRBD2	TRBJ2-7	few	TRBV14	13	CASSRAGGYEQYF	TGTGCCAGCAGCCGAGCGGGAGGGTACGAGCAGTACTTC
TRBD2	TRBJ2-2	-	TRBV6-6	15	CASSGPGGSTGELFF	TGTGCCAGCAGCGGGCCGGGGGGTAGCACCGGGGAGCTGTTTTTT
-	TRBJ1-1	-	TRBV5-6	16	CASSLNRGGRGWEAFF	TGTGCCAGCAGCTTAAATCGGGGGGGCAGAGGATGGGAAGCTTTCTTT
-	TRBJ1-3	once	TRBV5-5	16	CASDRQDASSGNTIYF	TGTGCCAGCGACAGACAGGACGCGAGCTCTGGAAACACCATATATTTT
-	TRBJ2-1	-	TRBV5-1	15	CASSLAAGPYNEQFF	TGCGCCAGCAGCTTGGCGGCGGGACCCTACAATGAGCAGTTCTTC
-	TRBJ2-2	-	TRBV6-4	14	CASSGGKSTGELFF	TGTGCCAGCAGTGGAGGAAAGAGCACCGGGGAGCTGTTTTTT
-	TRBJ1-4	once	TRBV15	14	CATSRAGIPEKLFF	TGTGCCACCAGCAGAGCAGGGATTCCTGAAAAACTGTTTTTT
-	TRBJ1-1	-	TRBV19	15	CASSIWGVPSAEAFF	TGTGCCAGTAGCATATGGGGGGTCCCGAGTGCTGAAGCTTTCTTT
-	TRBJ1-1	-	TRBV7-6	14	CASSPGWFWTEAFF	TGTGCCAGCAGCCCCGGTTGGTTCTGGACTGAAGCTTTCTTT
TRBD2	TRBJ2-3	-	TRBV13	18	CASSLDLTSAPSTDTQYF	TGTGCCAGCAGCTTAGACCTAACTAGCGCGCCTAGCACAGATACGCAGTATTTT
-	TRBJ1-1	-	TRBV6-6	14	CATNPAGGRPEAFF	TGTGCCACCAACCCCGCCGGGGGAAGGCCTGAAGCTTTCTTT
TRBD2	TRBJ2-7	-	TRBV3-1/TRBV3-2	16	CASSQDGTSGVYEQYF	TGTGCCAGCAGCCAAGATGGCACTAGCGGTGTCTACGAGCAGTACTTC
-	TRBJ2-2	-	TRBV30	15	CAWKGGGMNTGELFF	TGTGCCTGGAAAGGTGGCGGGATGAACACCGGGGAGCTGTTTTTT
-	TRBJ2-7	-	TRBV9	13	CASSPGTPYEQYF	TGTGCCAGCAGCCCCGGGACACCCTACGAGCAGTACTTC
-	TRBJ2-5	-	TRBV5-5	16	CASSFLEKWNQETQYF	TGTGCCAGCAGCTTTCTAGAGAAGTGGAACCAAGAGACCCAGTACTTC
TRBD1	TRBJ2-1	medium-sized	TRBV9	16	CASSDTGTGGYNEQFF	TGTGCCAGCAGCGACACCGGGACAGGGGGTTACAATGAGCAGTTCTTC
-	TRBJ1-1	few	TRBV12-3/TRBV12-4	13	CASRSTGNTEAFF	TGTGCCAGCAGATCTACAGGGAACACTGAAGCTTTCTTT
-	TRBJ1-2	-	TRBV6-5	11	CASMQGTGYTF	TGTGCCAGCATGCAGGGCACGGGCTACACCTTC
-	TRBJ1-2	-	TRBV2	14	CASMGREPNYGYTF	TGTGCCAGCATGGGGAGGGAGCCTAACTATGGCTACACCTTC
TRBD1	TRBJ1-6	-	TRBV30	13	CAGGTGYNSPLHF	TGTGCCGGCGGGACAGGGTATAATTCACCCCTCCACTTT
TRBD2	TRBJ2-3	once	TRBV4-1	17	CASSQRGLAGNTDTQYF	TGCGCCAGCAGCCAAAGGGGACTAGCGGGGAACACAGATACGCAGTATTTT
TRBD1	TRBJ1-1	once	TRBV28	16	CASSPRGRGANTEAFF	TGTGCCAGCAGCCCTCGGGGCAGGGGGGCGAACACTGAAGCTTTCTTT
-	TRBJ2-1	few	TRBV11-2	13	CASSSTSLYEQFF	TGTGCCAGCAGCTCTACTAGCTTGTATGAGCAGTTCTTC
-	TRBJ1-1	-	TRBV3-1/TRBV3-2	13	CASSQIAYTEAFF	TGTGCCAGCAGCCAAATAGCGTACACTGAAGCTTTCTTT
TRBD2	TRBJ2-1	-	TRBV7-2	15	CAAKDGGAHYNEQFF	TGTGCCGCAAAAGACGGGGGGGCCCACTACAATGAGCAGTTCTTC
-	TRBJ2-1	-	TRBV29-1	14	CSVFFHGSYNEQFF	TGCAGCGTTTTCTTTCACGGGAGCTACAATGAGCAGTTCTTC
TRBD1	TRBJ2-1	-	TRBV5-1	13	CASSGTASDEQFF	TGCGCCAGCAGCGGGACAGCCTCAGATGAGCAGTTCTTC
TRBD1	TRBJ2-7	-	TRBV28	14	CASTSTGGYIEQYF	TGTGCCAGCACCTCAACAGGGGGCTATATCGAGCAGTACTTC
-	TRBJ1-2	few	TRBV4-1	20	CASSQERTPMRGPKNYGYTF	TGCGCCAGCAGCCAAGAGCGAACCCCTATGCGGGGCCCCAAAAACTATGGCTACACCTTC
-	TRBJ2-3	-	TRBV7-9	16	CASSLLRYTQSDTQYF	TGTGCCAGCAGCTTACTCCGCTATACCCAATCAGATACGCAGTATTTT
TRBD1	TRBJ2-1	few	TRBV18	14	CASSPGTGGNEQFF	TGTGCCAGCTCACCAGGAACAGGGGGCAATGAGCAGTTCTTC
-	TRBJ1-3	-	TRBV4-1	16	CASSLSPGNGGNTIYF	TGCGCCAGCAGCCTCTCTCCAGGGAATGGTGGAAACACCATATATTTT